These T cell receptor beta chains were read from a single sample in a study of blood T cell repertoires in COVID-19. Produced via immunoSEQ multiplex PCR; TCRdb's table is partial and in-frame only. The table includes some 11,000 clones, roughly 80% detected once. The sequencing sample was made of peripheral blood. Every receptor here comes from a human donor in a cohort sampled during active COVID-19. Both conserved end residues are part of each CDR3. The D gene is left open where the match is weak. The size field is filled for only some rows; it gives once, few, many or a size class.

DNA: TGCGCCAGCAGCGGAATCCCGGGACTGTACGAGCAGTACTTC; CDR3: CASSGIPGLYEQYF; D: .; size: .; V: TRBV5-1; J: TRBJ2-7
DNA: TGTGCCAGCAGTTCAGGACAGACCTATGGCTACACCTTC; CDR3: CASSSGQTYGYTF; D: .; size: .; V: TRBV27; J: TRBJ1-2
DNA: TGTGCCAGCTCACCTTCGAGGCTATCGACCGATTATACGCAGTATTTT; CDR3: CASSPSRLSTDYTQYF; D: .; size: .; V: TRBV18; J: TRBJ2-3
DNA: TGTGCCAGCAGTCCAACTACCCTTAACTACGAGCAGTACTTC; CDR3: CASSPTTLNYEQYF; D: .; size: .; V: TRBV6-5; J: TRBJ2-7
DNA: TGTGCCACCAGCACAGGGCCTGGAAACACCATATATTTT; CDR3: CATSTGPGNTIYF; D: .; size: .; V: TRBV15; J: TRBJ1-3
DNA: TGTGCCAGCAGTCCGCAGGGCTACGAGCAGTACTTC; CDR3: CASSPQGYEQYF; D: .; size: .; V: TRBV25-1; J: TRBJ2-7
DNA: TGTGCCAGCAGCTTAGACGAGTCGGTCTCTGGAAACACCATATATTTT; CDR3: CASSLDESVSGNTIYF; D: .; size: once; V: TRBV7-8; J: TRBJ1-3
DNA: TGCGCCAGCAGCTTGTGGGCAGGGAGGTCGACAGATACGCAGTATTTT; CDR3: CASSLWAGRSTDTQYF; D: .; size: .; V: TRBV5-1; J: TRBJ2-3
DNA: TGTGCCAGCAGACCGGGCCCGCGGGGCACTGAAGCTTTCTTT; CDR3: CASRPGPRGTEAFF; D: .; size: .; V: TRBV6-4; J: TRBJ1-1
DNA: TGTGCCAGCAGCGTAGCGGTATCCGGTGGCTACACCTTC; CDR3: CASSVAVSGGYTF; D: .; size: once; V: TRBV9; J: TRBJ1-2
DNA: TGTGCCAGTAGTACCCGGGGATTAGTAGCGGCTAGCACAGATACGCAGTATTTT; CDR3: CASSTRGLVAASTDTQYF; D: .; size: .; V: TRBV19; J: TRBJ2-3
DNA: TGCAGTGCTAGAGGACTGAATGAAGCTTTCTTT; CDR3: CSARGLNEAFF; D: .; size: .; V: TRBV20-1; J: TRBJ1-1
DNA: TGTGCCAGCAGCGGGAGACTAGCGGGAGGAGGTGAGCAGTTCTTC; CDR3: CASSGRLAGGGEQFF; D: TRBD2; size: .; V: TRBV9; J: TRBJ2-1
DNA: TGTGCCAGCGGAGAGCAGAGGGGCAATCAGCCCCAGCATTTT; CDR3: CASGEQRGNQPQHF; D: .; size: .; V: TRBV6-5; J: TRBJ1-5
DNA: TGTGCCAGCAGTGGTCAGTTATACACCGGGGAGCTGTTTTTT; CDR3: CASSGQLYTGELFF; D: .; size: .; V: TRBV25-1; J: TRBJ2-2
DNA: TGTGCCAGCAGTTACGGGACAGGGGCCGGGGAGCTGTTTTTT; CDR3: CASSYGTGAGELFF; D: TRBD1; size: .; V: TRBV6-6; J: TRBJ2-2
DNA: TGTGCCAGCGGAAGACTAGCGGGCTCGGGAGGGGAGCTGTTTTTT; CDR3: CASGRLAGSGGELFF; D: TRBD2; size: .; V: TRBV6-5; J: TRBJ2-2
DNA: TGTGCCAGCAGTGTGCGTCTAGCGGCTTACAATGAGCAGTTCTTC; CDR3: CASSVRLAAYNEQFF; D: TRBD2; size: .; V: TRBV2; J: TRBJ2-1
DNA: TGTGCCAGCAGCCCAGAACAACCACGGACAGACTCTGGAAACACCATATATTTT; CDR3: CASSPEQPRTDSGNTIYF; D: .; size: .; V: TRBV7-7; J: TRBJ1-3
DNA: TGTGCCAGCTCTTCCGGGCCGGGACAGGGGAGAATTGAAGCTTTCTTT; CDR3: CASSSGPGQGRIEAFF; D: TRBD1; size: .; V: TRBV18; J: TRBJ1-1
DNA: TGTGCCAGCAGCCTAAGCCAGGTCGCGCAGTTCTTC; CDR3: CASSLSQVAQFF; D: .; size: .; V: TRBV11-2; J: TRBJ2-1
DNA: TGTGCCAGCAACACCCCCACAGCAGGGGCGAGTAGGGGTGGCTACACCTTC; CDR3: CASNTPTAGASRGGYTF; D: .; size: .; V: TRBV28; J: TRBJ1-2
DNA: TGTGCCAGCAGACAAGGACTAGCGGGGGGCAGCACAGATACGCAGTATTTT; CDR3: CASRQGLAGGSTDTQYF; D: TRBD2; size: once; V: TRBV11-2; J: TRBJ2-3
DNA: TGTGCCAGCAGCTTGACAGGGGGCATGGGGACTGAAGCTTTCTTT; CDR3: CASSLTGGMGTEAFF; D: TRBD1; size: .; V: TRBV7-9; J: TRBJ1-1
DNA: TGTGCCTGGAGTGTGAACCCGGGGGATACGCAGTATTTT; CDR3: CAWSVNPGDTQYF; D: .; size: .; V: TRBV30; J: TRBJ2-3
DNA: TGTGCCACCAGCCGAACATGGGGGCCCCACGAGCAGTACTTC; CDR3: CATSRTWGPHEQYF; D: .; size: once; V: TRBV15; J: TRBJ2-7
DNA: TGTGCCAGCAGCCATGTTAGTGTCGATGAGCAGTTCTTC; CDR3: CASSHVSVDEQFF; D: .; size: .; V: TRBV3-1/TRBV3-2; J: TRBJ2-1
DNA: TGTGCCAGCAGCGGCGGGACGAACCCCTTGAACACTGAAGCTTTCTTT; CDR3: CASSGGTNPLNTEAFF; D: .; size: large; V: TRBV9; J: TRBJ1-1
DNA: TGTGCCAGCAGTTTATCGGCCGGGACACTACACTACGAGCAGTACTTC; CDR3: CASSLSAGTLHYEQYF; D: .; size: .; V: TRBV27; J: TRBJ2-7
DNA: TGTGCCAGCAGTTACTCGGGCAGGGCGAACACTGAAGCTTTCTTT; CDR3: CASSYSGRANTEAFF; D: .; size: .; V: TRBV6-5; J: TRBJ1-1
DNA: TGTGCCAGCAGCGTAGGATTCGGCAATGAGCAGTTCTTC; CDR3: CASSVGFGNEQFF; D: .; size: .; V: TRBV9; J: TRBJ2-1
DNA: TGTGCCTGGAGTGATCGACAGGCCACGATCGGCACTGAAGCTTTCTTT; CDR3: CAWSDRQATIGTEAFF; D: .; size: .; V: TRBV30; J: TRBJ1-1
DNA: TGTGCCAGTAGTCCTTCGGGGGTAGGTAATTCACCCCTCCACTTT; CDR3: CASSPSGVGNSPLHF; D: .; size: .; V: TRBV19; J: TRBJ1-6
DNA: TGTGCCAGCAGTTTCAATCAGGCTTATTCCGATACGCAGTATTTT; CDR3: CASSFNQAYSDTQYF; D: .; size: once; V: TRBV27; J: TRBJ2-3
DNA: TGTGCCAGCAGACCCACCTACAGGGGGCTCTACGAGCAGTACTTC; CDR3: CASRPTYRGLYEQYF; D: TRBD1; size: .; V: TRBV6-5; J: TRBJ2-7
DNA: TGTGCCATCAGTGAGGGACAGGGGAAATCGCCCCAGCATTTT; CDR3: CAISEGQGKSPQHF; D: TRBD1; size: .; V: TRBV10-3; J: TRBJ1-5
DNA: TGTGCCAGCAGCCACGACAGTTACAATGAGCAGTTCTTC; CDR3: CASSHDSYNEQFF; D: .; size: medium-sized; V: TRBV27; J: TRBJ2-1
DNA: TGTGCCAGCAGGACAGATAGCAATCAGCCCCAGCATTTT; CDR3: CASRTDSNQPQHF; D: .; size: few; V: TRBV2; J: TRBJ1-5
DNA: TGCGCCAGCAGCTTGGGAGGAGTAACGAACTACGAGCAGTACTTC; CDR3: CASSLGGVTNYEQYF; D: .; size: .; V: TRBV5-1; J: TRBJ2-7
DNA: TGTGCCAGCAGCCCGCGGACAGGGAGAGCAGATACGCAGTATTTT; CDR3: CASSPRTGRADTQYF; D: TRBD1; size: .; V: TRBV5-6; J: TRBJ2-3
DNA: TGTGCCGGTGAGTTCGACAGGATCCACGAGCAGTACTTC; CDR3: CAGEFDRIHEQYF; D: .; size: .; V: TRBV30; J: TRBJ2-7
DNA: TGTGCCAGCAGCCGGGACAGGAATGCGATACGGCCCGGGGAGCTGTTTTTT; CDR3: CASSRDRNAIRPGELFF; D: TRBD1; size: .; V: TRBV14; J: TRBJ2-2
DNA: TGTGCCAGTAGTGTCCGACTAGCCGAGGGGAAGTACTTC; CDR3: CASSVRLAEGKYF; D: TRBD2; size: .; V: TRBV19; J: TRBJ2-4
DNA: TGTGCCAGCAGCCAAGATGAGAGGACTAATGAAAAACTGTTTTTT; CDR3: CASSQDERTNEKLFF; D: .; size: .; V: TRBV3-1/TRBV3-2; J: TRBJ1-4
DNA: TGTGCCACCCGGCGCGGGGGCGGGGAGCTGTTTTTT; CDR3: CATRRGGGELFF; D: TRBD2; size: .; V: TRBV13; J: TRBJ2-2
DNA: TGTGCCAGCAGCTTAGGTGTAAGCACAGATACGCAGTATTTT; CDR3: CASSLGVSTDTQYF; D: .; size: .; V: TRBV7-8; J: TRBJ2-3
DNA: TGCAGCGTTGACCTGGGGAGGGGGACAGATACGCAGTATTTT; CDR3: CSVDLGRGTDTQYF; D: .; size: .; V: TRBV29-1; J: TRBJ2-3
DNA: TGTGCCAGCAGTTACGGACAGGGTGATCAGCCCCAGCATTTT; CDR3: CASSYGQGDQPQHF; D: TRBD1; size: .; V: TRBV6-5; J: TRBJ1-5